The 2 T cell receptor beta chains below come from one sample, sequenced in a study of response to subunit inactivated influenza vaccine (dated by TCRdb to 2017 to 2018). The library was generated by RT-PCR. Sequencing relied on an Illumina HiSeq 2500. TCRdb applied fastp at Q25 and MiXCR to the public reads, then kept only in-frame beta chains. CDR3 protein sequences are deduplicated, and each keeps its most common genes and DNA. The sample table shows 280,000 or so distinct CDR3 sequences, and roughly 22% are seen once. The ten largest account for roughly 10% of the sample. The material sequenced was PBMCs from blood, taken 21 months after vaccination. These receptors were collected from a man aged 50-75 years who received an inactivated influenza vaccine. Donor details come from another sample of the same person, matched by shared clones.

This clonotype was counted a few times. This CDR3 is CASSPFWEGETQYF. CDR3 DNA sequence: TGTGCCAGCAGCCCTTTCTGGGAAGGAGAGACCCAGTACTTC. J is TRBJ2-5 and V is TRBV7-9; D ambiguous. CDR1 SEHNR and CDR2 FQNEAQ come from the germline V gene (reference sequence). There are 14 residues in the CDR3. V was shortened by 5 bases and J by 4 bases, with 14 bases between the two germline ends.

This clonotype was counted only a few times. The chain employs TRBV2 and TRBJ1-3, with no clear D. Trimming took off 4 bases at V and 4 bases at J, with 11 bases between the two ends. Germline V gene lookup returns CDR1 SNHLY and CDR2 FYNNEI. This CDR3 spans 14 amino acids. For the CDR3, the DNA is TGTGCCAGCAGTGTCCCGGGAAGAGGAAACACCATATATTTT. This gives the protein CASSVPGRGNTIYF.